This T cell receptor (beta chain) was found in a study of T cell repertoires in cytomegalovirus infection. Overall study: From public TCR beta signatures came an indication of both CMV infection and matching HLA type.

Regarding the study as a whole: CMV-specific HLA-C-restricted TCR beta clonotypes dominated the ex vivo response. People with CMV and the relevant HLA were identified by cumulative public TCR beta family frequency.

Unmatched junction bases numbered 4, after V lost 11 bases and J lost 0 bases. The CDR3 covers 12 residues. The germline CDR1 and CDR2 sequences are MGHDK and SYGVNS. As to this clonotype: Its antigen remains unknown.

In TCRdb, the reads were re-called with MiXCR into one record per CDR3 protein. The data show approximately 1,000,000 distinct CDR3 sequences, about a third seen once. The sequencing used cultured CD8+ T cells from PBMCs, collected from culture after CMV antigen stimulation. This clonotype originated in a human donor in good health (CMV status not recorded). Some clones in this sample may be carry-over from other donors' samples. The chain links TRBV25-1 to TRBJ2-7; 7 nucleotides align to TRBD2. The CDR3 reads CAAGEHSYEQYF. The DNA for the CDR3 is TGTGCCGCGGGGGAACACTCCTACGAGCAGTACTTC.